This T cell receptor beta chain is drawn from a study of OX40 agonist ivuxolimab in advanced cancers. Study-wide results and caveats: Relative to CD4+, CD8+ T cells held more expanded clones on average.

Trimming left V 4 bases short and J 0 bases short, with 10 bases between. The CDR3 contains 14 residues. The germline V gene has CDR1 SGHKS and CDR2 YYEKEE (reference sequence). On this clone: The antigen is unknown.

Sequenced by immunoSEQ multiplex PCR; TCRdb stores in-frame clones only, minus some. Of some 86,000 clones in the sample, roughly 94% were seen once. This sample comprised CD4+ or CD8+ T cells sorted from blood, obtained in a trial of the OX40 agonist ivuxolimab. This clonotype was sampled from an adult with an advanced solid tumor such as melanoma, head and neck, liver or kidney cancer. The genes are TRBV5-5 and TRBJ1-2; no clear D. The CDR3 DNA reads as TGTGCCAGCAGCCTCGACCGGCCTAACTATGGCTACACCTTC. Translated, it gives CASSLDRPNYGYTF. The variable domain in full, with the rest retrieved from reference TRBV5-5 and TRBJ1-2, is DAGVTQSPTHLIKTRGQQVTLRCSPISGHKSVSWYQQVLGQGPQFIFQYYEKEERGRGNFPDRFSARQFPNYSSELNVNALLLGDSALYLCASSLDRPNYGYTFGSGTRLTVV.